The rows below give T cell receptor beta chains drawn from one sample of a study of cytomegalovirus exposure and HLA in healthy donors. Sequencing was performed with immunoSEQ multiplex PCR; in TCRdb, only in-frame clones are kept and a portion is missing. The table includes roughly 120,000 clones, under 90% detected once. Source material: PBMCs. The receptors originated from a woman aged 25 to 39 in good health and CMV-seronegative. The CDR3 runs from the conserved cysteine through the conserved F or W. D genes are given only for firm matches. Clone size is given for some rows only: seen once, a few or many times, or a class if the clone is expanded.

TRBJ1-1 | TRBV5-1 | . | . | CASSPEVGGLNTEAFF | TGCGCCAGCAGCCCGGAGGTAGGAGGATTGAACACTGAAGCTTTCTTT
TRBJ1-5 | TRBV6-5 | . | . | CASSTGHNQPQHF | TGTGCCAGCTCTACAGGGCACAATCAGCCCCAGCATTTT
TRBJ2-1 | TRBV13 | few | . | CASSVSYKEQFF | TGTGCCAGCAGCGTAAGCTATAAGGAGCAGTTCTTC
TRBJ1-5 | TRBV7-6 | once | . | CASSLRSNQPQHF | TGTGCCAGCAGCTTACGGAGCAATCAGCCCCAGCATTTT
TRBJ2-4 | TRBV4-3 | . | TRBD2 | CASSQGIVWREEPKNIQYF | TGCGCCAGCAGCCAAGGTATTGTTTGGCGGGAGGAGCCCAAAAACATTCAGTACTTC
TRBJ2-1 | TRBV10-3 | . | . | CAISEGGNRNNEQFF | TGTGCCATCAGTGAGGGGGGCAATCGCAACAATGAGCAGTTCTTC
TRBJ2-3 | TRBV25-1 | . | . | CASSEWTGVADTQYF | TGTGCCAGCAGTGAATGGACGGGAGTCGCAGATACGCAGTATTTT
TRBJ2-7 | TRBV19 | once | TRBD1 | CASSIRDRVGEQYF | TGTGCCAGTAGTATCCGGGACAGGGTCGGCGAGCAGTACTTC
TRBJ2-2 | TRBV29-1 | . | . | CSGANTGELFF | TGCAGCGGAGCGAACACCGGGGAGCTGTTTTTT
TRBJ1-6 | TRBV6-1 | few | . | CASSEARTRNSPLHF | TGTGCCAGCAGTGAGGCTAGGACAAGGAATTCACCCCTCCACTTT
TRBJ2-7 | TRBV28 | . | . | CASSLRSLGLNEQYF | TGTGCCAGCAGTTTAAGGAGCCTAGGCCTTAACGAGCAGTACTTC
TRBJ1-4 | TRBV25-1 | few | . | CASSERGDKVEKLFF | TGTGCCAGCAGTGAACGGGGTGACAAAGTTGAAAAACTGTTTTTT
TRBJ2-7 | TRBV5-5 | . | . | CASRSGTFGSYEQYF | TGTGCCAGCAGAAGCGGAACATTCGGATCCTACGAGCAGTACTTC
TRBJ2-7 | TRBV19 | few | TRBD2 | CASSQTSGRALEQYF | TGTGCCAGTAGTCAAACTAGCGGGAGGGCCCTCGAGCAGTACTTC
TRBJ2-7 | TRBV29-1 | . | TRBD1 | CSVIWDRQTYEQYF | TGCAGCGTTATATGGGACAGGCAGACCTACGAGCAGTACTTC
TRBJ2-3 | TRBV6-5 | . | TRBD2 | CASSRASGIADTQYF | TGTGCCAGCAGCCGGGCTAGCGGGATCGCAGATACGCAGTATTTT
TRBJ2-1 | TRBV4-1 | medium-sized | TRBD2 | CASSHNIRGLAGDSYSDEQFF | TGCGCCAGCAGCCACAATATTCGGGGACTAGCGGGAGATTCCTACTCCGATGAGCAGTTCTTC
TRBJ2-5 | TRBV11-2 | . | . | CASSLISGAKTQYF | TGTGCCAGCAGCTTAATCTCGGGAGCGAAGACCCAGTACTTC
TRBJ1-1 | TRBV14 | . | . | CASTTGLNTEAFF | TGTGCCAGCACTACAGGGCTTAACACTGAAGCTTTCTTT
TRBJ1-1 | TRBV30 | . | . | CAWSRGEAFF | TGTGCCTGGAGTAGGGGGGAAGCTTTCTTT
TRBJ2-1 | TRBV7-9 | . | TRBD2 | CASSRGLAADEQFF | TGTGCCAGCAGCCGCGGACTAGCGGCCGATGAGCAGTTCTTC
TRBJ2-1 | TRBV27 | . | TRBD2 | CASSFGSGRASNDEQFF | TGTGCCAGCAGTTTCGGAAGCGGGAGGGCCTCGAATGATGAGCAGTTCTTC
TRBJ2-3 | TRBV28 | few | TRBD2 | CASSLGAGETDTQYF | TGTGCCAGCAGTTTAGGAGCGGGGGAGACAGATACGCAGTATTTT
TRBJ2-7 | TRBV18 | . | . | CASSPVAGKGYEQYF | TGTGCCAGCTCACCCGTTGCGGGGAAGGGATACGAGCAGTACTTC